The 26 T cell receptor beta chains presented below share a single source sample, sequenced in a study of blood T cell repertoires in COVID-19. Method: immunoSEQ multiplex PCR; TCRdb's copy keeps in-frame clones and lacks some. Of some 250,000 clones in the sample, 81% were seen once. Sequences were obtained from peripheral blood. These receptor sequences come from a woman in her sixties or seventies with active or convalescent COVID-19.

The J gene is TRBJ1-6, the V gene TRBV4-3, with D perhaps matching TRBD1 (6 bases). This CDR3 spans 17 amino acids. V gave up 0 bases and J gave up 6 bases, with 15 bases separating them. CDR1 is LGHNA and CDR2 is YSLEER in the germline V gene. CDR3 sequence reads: CASSQDPPGQLNSPLHF. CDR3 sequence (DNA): TGCGCCAGCAGCCAAGATCCGCCCGGACAGCTTAATTCACCCCTCCACTTT.

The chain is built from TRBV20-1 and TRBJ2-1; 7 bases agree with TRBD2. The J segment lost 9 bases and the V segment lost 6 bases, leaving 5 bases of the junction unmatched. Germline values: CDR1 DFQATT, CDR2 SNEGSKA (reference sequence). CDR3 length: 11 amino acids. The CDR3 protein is CSATLAREQFF. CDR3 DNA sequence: TGCAGTGCGACACTAGCGCGTGAGCAGTTCTTC.

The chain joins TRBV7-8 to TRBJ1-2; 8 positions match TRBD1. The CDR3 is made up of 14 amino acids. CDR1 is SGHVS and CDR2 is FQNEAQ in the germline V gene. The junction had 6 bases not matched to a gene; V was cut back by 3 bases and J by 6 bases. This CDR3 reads CASSLTAGGNGYTF. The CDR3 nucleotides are TGTGCCAGCAGCTTGACAGCAGGGGGCAATGGCTACACCTTC.

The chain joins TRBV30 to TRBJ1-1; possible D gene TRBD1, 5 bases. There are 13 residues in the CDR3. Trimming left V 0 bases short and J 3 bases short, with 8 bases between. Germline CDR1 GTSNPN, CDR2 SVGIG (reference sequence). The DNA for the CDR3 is TGTGCCTGGAGTGTCCAGGGCCACACTGAAGCTTTCTTT. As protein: CAWSVQGHTEAFF.

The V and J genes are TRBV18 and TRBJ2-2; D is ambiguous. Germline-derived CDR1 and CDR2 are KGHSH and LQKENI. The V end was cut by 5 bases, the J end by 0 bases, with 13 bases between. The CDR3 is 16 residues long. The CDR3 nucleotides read TGTGCCAGCTCAACCACCAGGCACCCGAACACCGGGGAGCTGTTTTTT. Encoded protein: CASSTTRHPNTGELFF.

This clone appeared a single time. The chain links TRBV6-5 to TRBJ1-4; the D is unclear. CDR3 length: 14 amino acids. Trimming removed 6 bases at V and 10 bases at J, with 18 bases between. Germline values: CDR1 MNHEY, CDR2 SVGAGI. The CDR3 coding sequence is TGTGCCAGCAGCCCCGACCGGGATTCAGGAAAACTGTTTTTT. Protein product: CASSPDRDSGKLFF.

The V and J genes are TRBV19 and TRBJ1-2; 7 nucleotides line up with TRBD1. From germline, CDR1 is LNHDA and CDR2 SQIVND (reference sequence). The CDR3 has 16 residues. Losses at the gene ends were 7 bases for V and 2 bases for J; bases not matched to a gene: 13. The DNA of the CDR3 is TGTGCCAGTAAGGGCGCGGCAGGGGGGAGCAACTATGGCTACACCTTC. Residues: CASKGAAGGSNYGYTF.

The CDR3 coding sequence is TGTGCCAGCAGCATAGGACGGACTATTAAAACCGGGGAGCTGTTTTTT. This sequence encodes CASSIGRTIKTGELFF. The J gene is TRBJ2-2, the V gene TRBV5-6; D is perhaps TRBD2 (6 bases). V gave up 4 bases and J gave up 5 bases, with 18 bases separating them. This CDR3 comprises 16 residues. Germline V gene sequence: CDR1 SGHDT, CDR2 YYEEEE.

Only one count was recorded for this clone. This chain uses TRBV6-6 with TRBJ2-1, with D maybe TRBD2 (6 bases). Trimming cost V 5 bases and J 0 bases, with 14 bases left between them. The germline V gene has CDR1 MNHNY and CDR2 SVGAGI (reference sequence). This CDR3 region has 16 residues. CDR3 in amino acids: CASSPTFGSSYNEQFF. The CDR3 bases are TGTGCCAGCAGTCCCACTTTCGGGAGCTCCTACAATGAGCAGTTCTTC.

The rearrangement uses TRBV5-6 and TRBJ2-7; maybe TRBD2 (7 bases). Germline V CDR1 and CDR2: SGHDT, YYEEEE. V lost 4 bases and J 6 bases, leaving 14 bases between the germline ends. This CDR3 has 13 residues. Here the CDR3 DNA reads TGTGCCAGCAGCCGACCTAGGGGGGGCGAGCAGTACTTC. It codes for CASSRPRGGEQYF.

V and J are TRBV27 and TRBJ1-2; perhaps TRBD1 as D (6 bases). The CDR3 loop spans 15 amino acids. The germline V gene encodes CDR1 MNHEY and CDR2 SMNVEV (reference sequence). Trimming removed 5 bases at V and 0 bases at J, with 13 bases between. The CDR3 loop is CASSIPPGANYGYTF. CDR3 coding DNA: TGTGCCAGCAGTATACCCCCAGGGGCTAACTATGGCTACACCTTC.

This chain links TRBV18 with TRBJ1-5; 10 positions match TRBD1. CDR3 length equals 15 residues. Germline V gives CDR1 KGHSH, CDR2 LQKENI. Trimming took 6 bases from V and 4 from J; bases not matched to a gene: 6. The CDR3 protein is CASSQDRGGNQPQHF. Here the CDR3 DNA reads TGTGCCAGCTCTCAGGACAGGGGGGGTAATCAGCCCCAGCATTTT. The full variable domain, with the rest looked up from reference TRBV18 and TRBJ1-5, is NAGVMQNPRHLVRRRGQEARLRCSPMKGHSHVYWYRQLPEEGLKFMVYLQKENIIDESGMPKERFSAEFPKEGPSILRIQQVVRGDSAAYFCASSQDRGGNQPQHFGDGTRLSIL.

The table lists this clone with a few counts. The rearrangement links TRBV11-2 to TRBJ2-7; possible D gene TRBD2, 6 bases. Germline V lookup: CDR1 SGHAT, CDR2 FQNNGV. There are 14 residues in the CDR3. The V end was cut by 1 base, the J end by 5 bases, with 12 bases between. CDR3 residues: CASSLGTGVDEQYF. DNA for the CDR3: TGTGCCAGCAGCTTAGGCACGGGGGTGGACGAGCAGTACTTC.

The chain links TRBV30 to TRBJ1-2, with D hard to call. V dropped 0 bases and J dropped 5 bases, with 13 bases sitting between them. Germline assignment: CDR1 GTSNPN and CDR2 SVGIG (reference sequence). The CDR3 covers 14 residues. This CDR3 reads CAWSVNGLSYGYTF. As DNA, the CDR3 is TGTGCCTGGAGTGTAAATGGGCTCTCGTATGGCTACACCTTC. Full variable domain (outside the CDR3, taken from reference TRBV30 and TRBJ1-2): SQTIHQWPATLVQPVGSPLSLECTVEGTSNPNLYWYRQAAGRGLQLLFYSVGIGQISSEVPQNLSASRPQDRQFILSSKKLLLSDSGFYLCAWSVNGLSYGYTFGSGTRLTVV.

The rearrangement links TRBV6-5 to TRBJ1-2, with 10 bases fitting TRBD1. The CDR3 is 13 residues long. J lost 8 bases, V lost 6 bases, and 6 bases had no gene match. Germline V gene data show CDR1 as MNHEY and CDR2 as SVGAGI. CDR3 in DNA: TGTGCCAGCAGGAGACAGGGGGCGGGAGGCTACACCTTC. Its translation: CASRRQGAGGYTF.

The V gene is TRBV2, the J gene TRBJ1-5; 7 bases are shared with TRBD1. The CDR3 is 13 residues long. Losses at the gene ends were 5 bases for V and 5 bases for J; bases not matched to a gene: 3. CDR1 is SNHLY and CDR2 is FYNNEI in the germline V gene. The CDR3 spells CASSFTGDQPQHF. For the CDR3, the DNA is TGTGCCAGCAGTTTTACAGGGGATCAGCCCCAGCATTTT.

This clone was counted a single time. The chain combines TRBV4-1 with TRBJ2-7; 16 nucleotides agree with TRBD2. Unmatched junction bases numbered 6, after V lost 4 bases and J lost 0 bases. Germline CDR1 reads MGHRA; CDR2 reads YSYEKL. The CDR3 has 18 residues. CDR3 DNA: TGCGCCAGCAGCCGCTCGGGACTAGCGGGGGGGAGCTCCTACGAGCAGTACTTC. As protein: CASSRSGLAGGSSYEQYF.

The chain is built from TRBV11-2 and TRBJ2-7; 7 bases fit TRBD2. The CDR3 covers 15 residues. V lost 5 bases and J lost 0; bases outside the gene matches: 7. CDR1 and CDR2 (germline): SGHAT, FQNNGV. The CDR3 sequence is CASSRTSSSSYEQYF. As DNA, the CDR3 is TGTGCCAGCAGCAGGACTAGTTCGAGCTCCTACGAGCAGTACTTC.

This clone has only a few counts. The CDR3 is CASSSRPTGTGLVTQYF. CDR3 nucleotides: TGTGCCAGCAGTTCGCGCCCCACCGGGACAGGGTTGGTGACCCAGTACTTC. The V and J genes are TRBV27 and TRBJ2-5; 9 nucleotides align to TRBD1. The CDR3 is made up of 17 amino acids. Germline lookup yields CDR1 MNHEY and CDR2 SMNVEV (reference sequence). The junction had 16 bases not matched to a gene; V was cut back by 4 bases and J by 7 bases.

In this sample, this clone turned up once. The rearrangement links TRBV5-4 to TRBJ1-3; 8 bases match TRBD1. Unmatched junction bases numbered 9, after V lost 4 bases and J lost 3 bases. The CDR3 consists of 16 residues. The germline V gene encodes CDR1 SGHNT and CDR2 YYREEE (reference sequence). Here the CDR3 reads CASSVQGALGGNTIYF. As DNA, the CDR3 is TGTGCCAGCAGCGTGCAGGGGGCCCTAGGTGGAAACACCATATATTTT. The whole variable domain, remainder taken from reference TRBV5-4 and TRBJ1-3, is ETGVTQSPTHLIKTRGQQVTLRCSSQSGHNTVSWYQQALGQGPQFIFQYYREEENGRGNFPPRFSGLQFPNYSSELNVNALELDDSALYLCASSVQGALGGNTIYFGEGSWLTVV.

CDR3 residues: CASCTTGGPQETQYF. Here the CDR3 DNA reads TGTGCCAGCTGCACTACCGGGGGGCCTCAAGAGACCCAGTACTTC. The genes are TRBV27 and TRBJ2-5; D may be TRBD2 (7 bases). Germline CDR1 and CDR2: MNHEY and SMNVEV (reference sequence). The CDR3 length is 15 residues. Trimming took off 8 bases at V and 2 bases at J, with 18 bases between the two ends.

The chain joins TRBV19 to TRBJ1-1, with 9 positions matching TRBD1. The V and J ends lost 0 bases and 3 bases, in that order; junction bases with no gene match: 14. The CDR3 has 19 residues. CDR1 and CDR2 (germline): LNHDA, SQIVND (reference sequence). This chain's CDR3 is CASSIDFGTGRGLDTEAFF. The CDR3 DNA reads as TGTGCCAGTAGTATAGATTTTGGGACAGGGAGAGGCTTGGACACTGAAGCTTTCTTT.

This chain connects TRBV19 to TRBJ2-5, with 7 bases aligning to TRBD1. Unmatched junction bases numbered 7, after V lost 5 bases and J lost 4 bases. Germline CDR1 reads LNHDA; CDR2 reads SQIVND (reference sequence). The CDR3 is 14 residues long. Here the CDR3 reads CASSANRGLETQYF. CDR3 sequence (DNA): TGTGCCAGTAGTGCAAACAGGGGTCTAGAGACCCAGTACTTC.

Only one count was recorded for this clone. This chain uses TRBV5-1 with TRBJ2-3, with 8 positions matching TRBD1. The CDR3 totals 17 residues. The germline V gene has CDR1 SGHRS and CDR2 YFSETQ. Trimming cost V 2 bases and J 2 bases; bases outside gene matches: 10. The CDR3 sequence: CASSFTRTGTVTDTQYF. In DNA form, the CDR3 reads TGCGCCAGCAGCTTCACGAGGACAGGGACGGTCACAGATACGCAGTATTTT.

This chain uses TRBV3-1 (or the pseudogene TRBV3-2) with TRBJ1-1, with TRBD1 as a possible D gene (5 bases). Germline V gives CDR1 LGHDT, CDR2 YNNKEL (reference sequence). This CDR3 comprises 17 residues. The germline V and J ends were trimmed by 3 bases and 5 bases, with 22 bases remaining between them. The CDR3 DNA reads TGTGCCAGCAGCCATCGACGACTATGGGGGGAGGAGACTGAAGCTTTCTTT. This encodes CASSHRRLWGEETEAFF.

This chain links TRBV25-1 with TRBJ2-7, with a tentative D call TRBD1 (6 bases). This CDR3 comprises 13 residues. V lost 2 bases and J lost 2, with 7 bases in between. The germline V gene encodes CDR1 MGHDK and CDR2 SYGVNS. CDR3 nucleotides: TGTGCCAGCAGTGAACAGGGGCCCTACGAGCAGTACTTC. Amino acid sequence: CASSEQGPYEQYF.